This entry lists 5 T cell receptor beta chains sequenced from one sample in a study of a mutant IDH1 vaccine in newly diagnosed glioma. Time point noted: baseline, week 1 (first vaccination visit). The treatment denotes: pre-vaccination baseline after standard-of-care therapy. The method was immunoSEQ multiplex PCR; TCRdb's version includes in-frame clones alone and lacks a portion of them. Counted here are tens of thousands of clones, roughly 80% occurring once; the ten biggest clones make up about 21%. Material: PBMCs, obtained from a glioma patient treated with radiotherapy, temozolomide or both. These receptors were collected from a man aged 25 to 45 with glioma.

This chain uses TRBV11-2 with TRBJ1-3; D gene ambiguous. V was shortened by 4 bases and J by 0 bases, with 13 bases between the two germline ends. The CDR3 totals 16 residues. Looked up from germline, CDR1 is SGHAT and CDR2 is FQNNGV. The CDR3 here is CASSYSDFSSGNTIYF. In DNA, the CDR3 is TGTGCCAGCAGCTACTCGGACTTTAGCTCTGGAAACACCATATATTTT.

V and J are TRBV5-4 and TRBJ2-6, with D tentatively TRBD1 (6 bases). Germline loops: CDR1 SGHNT, CDR2 YYREEE (reference sequence). Trimming stripped 0 bases from V and 6 bases from J, with 10 bases between. This CDR3 contains 15 residues. As DNA, the CDR3 is TGTGCCAGCAGCTTGGTTACAGGGTTGGCCAACGTCCTGACTTTC. As protein: CASSLVTGLANVLTF.

The chain employs TRBV5-5 and TRBJ1-4; D is possibly TRBD1 (5 bases). CDR1 and CDR2 (germline): SGHKS, YYEKEE (reference sequence). This CDR3 has 15 residues. Trimming pared 3 bases from V and 4 bases from J, leaving 13 bases between. The CDR3 here is CASSYRDLDNEKLFF. CDR3 sequence (DNA): TGTGCCAGCAGCTACCGGGACCTAGATAATGAAAAACTGTTTTTT.

The chain uses TRBV9 and TRBJ2-7; D might be TRBD2 (6 bases). V dropped 7 bases and J dropped 5 bases, with 16 bases sitting between them. Germline CDR1 and CDR2: SGDLS and YYNGEE. The CDR3 has 13 residues. CDR3 protein: CASSRGLGDEQYF. The CDR3 nucleotides read TGTGCCAGCTCGCGGGGCTTAGGTGACGAGCAGTACTTC.

This clone was seen only once. The V gene is TRBV6-5, the J gene TRBJ1-2; D is uncertain. Trimming took 6 bases from V and 4 from J, leaving 12 bases between them. CDR1 and CDR2 (germline): MNHEY, SVGAGI. The CDR3 has 13 residues. CDR3 sequence (DNA): TGTGCCAGCAGCAACCCCGCGGGCTATGGCTACACCTTC. Translated, it gives CASSNPAGYGYTF.